A selection of T cell receptor beta chains follows, all from one sample in a study of T-cell reconstitution after alpha-beta-depleted transplantation in children. In TCRdb, the PCR reads were re-called with MiXCR into one record per CDR3 protein. The sample lists a few hundred thousand distinct CDR3 sequences; 9% to 10% were seen once. The sample consisted of PBMCs from the stem cell graft donor, taken from the stem cell graft. The origin of the receptors is a human donor who donated a stem cell graft to a child with SCID. CDR3s include the opening cysteine and the closing phenylalanine or tryptophan. The order of the fields is CDR3 protein, CDR3 DNA, J gene, clone size, D gene, V gene. D genes are given only for firm matches. Clone size is stated in some rows and not others, as once, few, many or a class when expanded.

CDR3aa: CSVAYQGRYNEQFF
CDR3nt: TGCAGCGTCGCCTACCAGGGACGCTACAATGAGCAGTTCTTC
j_gene: TRBJ2-1
abundance: many
d_gene: NA
v_gene: TRBV29-1

CDR3aa: CASSPGRISTDTQYF
CDR3nt: TGTGCCAGCAGCCCGGGACGGATTAGCACAGATACGCAGTATTTT
j_gene: TRBJ2-3
abundance: NA
d_gene: NA
v_gene: TRBV6-2/TRBV6-3

CDR3aa: CASSERDLAGGIEQYF
CDR3nt: TGTGCCAGCAGCGAACGGGACTTAGCGGGGGGGATCGAGCAGTACTTC
j_gene: TRBJ2-7
abundance: few
d_gene: TRBD2
v_gene: TRBV7-8

CDR3aa: CASSFGGASHEQYF
CDR3nt: TGTGCCAGCAGTTTCGGGGGAGCGAGCCACGAGCAGTACTTC
j_gene: TRBJ2-7
abundance: NA
d_gene: NA
v_gene: TRBV12-3/TRBV12-4

CDR3aa: CASSSGGLQGSSAFF
CDR3nt: TGCGCCAGCAGCTCCGGGGGTCTACAGGGTAGTAGTGCTTTCTTT
j_gene: TRBJ1-1
abundance: many
d_gene: NA
v_gene: TRBV5-1

CDR3aa: CASRQTGTNTDTQYF
CDR3nt: TGTGCCAGCCGCCAAACCGGGACGAACACAGATACGCAGTATTTT
j_gene: TRBJ2-3
abundance: few
d_gene: NA
v_gene: TRBV7-2

CDR3aa: CASSLVVGVNFYEQFF
CDR3nt: TGTGCCAGCAGCTTGGTGGTGGGGGTTAATTTTTATGAGCAGTTCTTC
j_gene: TRBJ2-1
abundance: many
d_gene: NA
v_gene: TRBV5-6

CDR3aa: CASSPGPGTGELFF
CDR3nt: TGTGCCAGCAGCCCGGGACCGGGGACCGGGGAGCTGTTTTTT
j_gene: TRBJ2-2
abundance: many
d_gene: NA
v_gene: TRBV7-3

CDR3aa: CASSFRWGYEQYF
CDR3nt: TGCGCCAGCAGCTTCAGGTGGGGCTACGAGCAGTACTTC
j_gene: TRBJ2-7
abundance: many
d_gene: NA
v_gene: TRBV5-1

CDR3aa: CSVGREGYEQYF
CDR3nt: TGCAGCGTTGGGAGGGAAGGATACGAGCAGTACTTC
j_gene: TRBJ2-7
abundance: many
d_gene: NA
v_gene: TRBV29-1

CDR3aa: CSANQPMAGETQYF
CDR3nt: TGCAGTGCCAACCAACCCATGGCGGGGGAGACCCAGTACTTC
j_gene: TRBJ2-5
abundance: many
d_gene: NA
v_gene: TRBV20-1

CDR3aa: CAIRDGKSNNEQFF
CDR3nt: TGTGCCATCAGAGACGGTAAAAGCAACAATGAGCAGTTCTTC
j_gene: TRBJ2-1
abundance: many
d_gene: NA
v_gene: TRBV10-3

CDR3aa: CASSLAPASRTHEQFF
CDR3nt: TGTGCCAGCAGCTTGGCTCCGGCTAGCCGGACCCATGAGCAGTTCTTC
j_gene: TRBJ2-1
abundance: many
d_gene: NA
v_gene: TRBV5-6

CDR3aa: CSARRTGVREKLFF
CDR3nt: TGCAGTGCTAGACGGACAGGGGTGAGGGAAAAACTGTTTTTT
j_gene: TRBJ1-4
abundance: many
d_gene: TRBD1
v_gene: TRBV20-1

CDR3aa: CASSRARTALNEKLFF
CDR3nt: TGCGCCAGCAGCCGGGCTAGGACGGCCCTTAATGAAAAACTGTTTTTT
j_gene: TRBJ1-4
abundance: many
d_gene: NA
v_gene: TRBV4-1

CDR3aa: CSARETWDTEAFF
CDR3nt: TGCAGTGCTAGGGAGACTTGGGACACTGAAGCTTTCTTT
j_gene: TRBJ1-1
abundance: few
d_gene: NA
v_gene: TRBV20-1

CDR3aa: CATSSGGTEAFF
CDR3nt: TGTGCCACCAGTTCCGGGGGCACTGAAGCTTTCTTT
j_gene: TRBJ1-1
abundance: NA
d_gene: NA
v_gene: TRBV24-1

CDR3aa: CASSEARGLRDEQFF
CDR3nt: TGTGCCAGCAGTGAAGCGCGAGGTTTGAGGGATGAGCAGTTCTTC
j_gene: TRBJ2-1
abundance: NA
d_gene: NA
v_gene: TRBV2